The present TCR beta chain was sequenced within a study of somatic mutations in cytotoxic T cells in rheumatoid arthritis. Study-wide results and limits: Rheumatoid arthritis patients were compared with age-matched healthy controls, and their CD8+ T-cell clonality did not differ significantly. Rheumatoid arthritis patients, but not healthy controls, exhibited increasing CD8+ clonality with age.

Positive selection using magnetic beads isolated the CD4+ and CD8+ cells (purity was checked by flow cytometry). Per the germline V gene, CDR1 is LNHDA and CDR2 is SQIVND (reference sequence). V gave up 5 bases and J gave up 0 bases, with 7 bases separating them. The CDR3 is made up of 13 amino acids. This clone has a handful of counts. Its target is unknown. The method was immunoSEQ multiplex PCR; TCRdb's version includes in-frame clones alone and lacks a portion of them. Of 18,000 or so clones in the sample, around 79% were seen once. The V call is TRBV19, the J call TRBJ1-2; D unresolved. The TCR comes from a woman aged 60 to 75 in good health. Input material: CD8+ T cells sorted from blood. CDR3 bases: TGTGCCAGTAGTGCAGAACCTAACTATGGCTACACCTTC. Residues: CASSAEPNYGYTF.